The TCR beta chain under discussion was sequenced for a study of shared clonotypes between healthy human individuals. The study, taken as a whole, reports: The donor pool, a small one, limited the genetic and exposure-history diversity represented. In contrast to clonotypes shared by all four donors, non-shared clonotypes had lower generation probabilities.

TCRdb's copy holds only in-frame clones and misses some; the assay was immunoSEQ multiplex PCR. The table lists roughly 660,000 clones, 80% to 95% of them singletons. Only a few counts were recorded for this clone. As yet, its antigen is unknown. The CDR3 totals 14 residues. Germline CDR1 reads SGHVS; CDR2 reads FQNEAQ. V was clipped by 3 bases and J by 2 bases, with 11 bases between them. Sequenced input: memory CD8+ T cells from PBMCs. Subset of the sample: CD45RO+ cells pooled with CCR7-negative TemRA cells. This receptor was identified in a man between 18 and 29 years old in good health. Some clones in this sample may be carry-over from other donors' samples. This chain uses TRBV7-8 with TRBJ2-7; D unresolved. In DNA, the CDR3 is TGTGCCAGCAGCTTCCTGGTGTTAGCCTACGAGCAGTACTTC. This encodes CASSFLVLAYEQYF. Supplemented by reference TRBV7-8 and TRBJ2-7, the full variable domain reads GAGVSQSPRYKVAKRGQDVALRCDPISGHVSLFWYQQALGQGPEFLTYFQNEAQLDKSGLPSDRFFAERPEGSVSTLKIQRTQQEDSAVYLCASSFLVLAYEQYFGPGTRLTVT.